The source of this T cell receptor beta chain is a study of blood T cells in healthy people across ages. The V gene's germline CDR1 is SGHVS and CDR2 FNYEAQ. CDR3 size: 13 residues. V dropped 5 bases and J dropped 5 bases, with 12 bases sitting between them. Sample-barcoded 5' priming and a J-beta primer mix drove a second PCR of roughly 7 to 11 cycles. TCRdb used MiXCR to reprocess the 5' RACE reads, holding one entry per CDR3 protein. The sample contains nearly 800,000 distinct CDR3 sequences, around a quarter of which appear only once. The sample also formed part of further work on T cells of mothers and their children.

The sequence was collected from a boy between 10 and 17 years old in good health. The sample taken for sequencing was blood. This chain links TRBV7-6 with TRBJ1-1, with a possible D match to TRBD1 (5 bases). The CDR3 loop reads CASSPFGATEAFF. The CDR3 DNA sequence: TGTGCCAGCAGCCCTTTCGGGGCAACTGAAGCTTTCTTT. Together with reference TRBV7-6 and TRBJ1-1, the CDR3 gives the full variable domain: GAGVSQSPRYKVTKRGQDVALRCDPISGHVSLYWYRQALGQGPEFLTYFNYEAQQDKSGLPNDRFSAERPEGSISTLTIQRTEQRDSAMYRCASSPFGATEAFFGQGTRLTVV.